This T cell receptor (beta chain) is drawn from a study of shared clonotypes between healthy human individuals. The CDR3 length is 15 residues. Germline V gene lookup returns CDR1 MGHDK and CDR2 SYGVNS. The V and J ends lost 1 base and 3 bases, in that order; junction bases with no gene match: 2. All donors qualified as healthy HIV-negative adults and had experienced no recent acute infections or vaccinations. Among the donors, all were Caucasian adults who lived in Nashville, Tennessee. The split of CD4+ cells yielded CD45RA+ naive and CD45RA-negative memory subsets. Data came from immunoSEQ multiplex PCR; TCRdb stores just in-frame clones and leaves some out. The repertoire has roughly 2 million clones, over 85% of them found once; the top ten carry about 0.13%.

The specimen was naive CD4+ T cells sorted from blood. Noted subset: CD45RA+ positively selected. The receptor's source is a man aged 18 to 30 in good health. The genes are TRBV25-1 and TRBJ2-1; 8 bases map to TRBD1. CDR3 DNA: TGTGCCAGCAGTGAATCGGGGACAGGCTACAATGAGCAGTTCTTC. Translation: CASSESGTGYNEQFF.